This T cell receptor (beta chain) was documented in a study of cytomegalovirus exposure and HLA in healthy donors. Study observations and caveats: The investigators catalogued 164 TCR beta chains as cytomegalovirus-associated.

The PCR contained 60 Vbeta and 13 Jbeta primers. Only in-frame clones appear in the TCRdb table, and some are missing; sequencing was by immunoSEQ multiplex PCR. The sample shows more than 95,000 clones, 83% of them seen only once. Turning to this clone: Its antigen remains unknown.

The CDR3 consists of 13 residues. Between the trimmed V and J ends, which lost 0 bases and 8 bases, there was a span of 8 bases. Looked up from germline, CDR1 is SGHVS and CDR2 is FQNEAQ. Sequenced input: PBMCs. The chain couples TRBV7-8 to TRBJ2-4; possible D gene TRBD2, 5 bases. The receptor was derived from a man younger than 35 in good health and CMV-seronegative. In DNA form, the CDR3 reads TGTGCCAGCAGCTTAGCGAGGGAGTACATTCAGTACTTC. Its protein is CASSLAREYIQYF.